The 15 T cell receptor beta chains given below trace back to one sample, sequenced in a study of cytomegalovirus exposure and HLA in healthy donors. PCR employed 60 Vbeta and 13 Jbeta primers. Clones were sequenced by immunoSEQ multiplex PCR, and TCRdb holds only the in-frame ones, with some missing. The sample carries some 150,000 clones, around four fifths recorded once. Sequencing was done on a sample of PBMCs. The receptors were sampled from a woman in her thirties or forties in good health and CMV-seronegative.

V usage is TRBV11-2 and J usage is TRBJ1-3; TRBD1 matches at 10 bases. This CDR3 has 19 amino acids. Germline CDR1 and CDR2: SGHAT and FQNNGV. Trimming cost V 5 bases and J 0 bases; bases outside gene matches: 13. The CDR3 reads CASSLRDRGSHLSGNTIYF. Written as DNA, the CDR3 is TGTGCCAGCAGCCTAAGGGACAGGGGCTCCCATCTCTCTGGAAACACCATATATTTT.

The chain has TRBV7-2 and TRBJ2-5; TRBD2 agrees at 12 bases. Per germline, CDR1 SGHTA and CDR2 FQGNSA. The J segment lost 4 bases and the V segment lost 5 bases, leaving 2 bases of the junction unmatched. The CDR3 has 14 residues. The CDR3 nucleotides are TGTGCCAGCAGCCCGGGACTAGCGGGAGAGACCCAGTACTTC. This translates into CASSPGLAGETQYF.

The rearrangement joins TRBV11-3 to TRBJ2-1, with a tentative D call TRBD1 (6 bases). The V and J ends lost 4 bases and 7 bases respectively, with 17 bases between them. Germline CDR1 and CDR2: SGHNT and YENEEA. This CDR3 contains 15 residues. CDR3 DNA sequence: TGTGCCAGCAGCTCCCGTGAAGGGGGAGTGAATGAGCAGTTCTTC. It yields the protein CASSSREGGVNEQFF.

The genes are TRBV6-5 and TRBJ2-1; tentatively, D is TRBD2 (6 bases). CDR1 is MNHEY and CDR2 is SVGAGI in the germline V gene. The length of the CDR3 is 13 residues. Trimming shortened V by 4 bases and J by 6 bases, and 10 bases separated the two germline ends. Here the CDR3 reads CASSWTGLNEQFF. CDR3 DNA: TGTGCCAGCAGTTGGACGGGACTCAATGAGCAGTTCTTC.

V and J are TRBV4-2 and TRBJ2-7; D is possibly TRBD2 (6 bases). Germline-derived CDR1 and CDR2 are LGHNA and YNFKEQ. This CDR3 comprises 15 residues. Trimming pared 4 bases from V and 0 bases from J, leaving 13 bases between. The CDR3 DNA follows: TGTGCCAGCAGCCTAGCCCGGACTAACTCCTACGAGCAGTACTTC. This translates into CASSLARTNSYEQYF.

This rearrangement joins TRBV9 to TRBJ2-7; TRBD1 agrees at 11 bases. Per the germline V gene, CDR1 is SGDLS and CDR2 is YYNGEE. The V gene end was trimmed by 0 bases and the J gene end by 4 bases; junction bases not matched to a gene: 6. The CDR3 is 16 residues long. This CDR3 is CASSVAWTGGLYEQYF. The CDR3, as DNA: TGTGCCAGCAGCGTAGCTTGGACAGGGGGCCTTTACGAGCAGTACTTC.

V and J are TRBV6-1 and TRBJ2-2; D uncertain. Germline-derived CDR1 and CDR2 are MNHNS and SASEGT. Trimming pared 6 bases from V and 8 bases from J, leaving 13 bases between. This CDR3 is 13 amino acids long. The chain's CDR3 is CASSPRFSGELFF. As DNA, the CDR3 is TGTGCCAGCAGCCCCCGGTTTTCGGGGGAGCTGTTTTTT.

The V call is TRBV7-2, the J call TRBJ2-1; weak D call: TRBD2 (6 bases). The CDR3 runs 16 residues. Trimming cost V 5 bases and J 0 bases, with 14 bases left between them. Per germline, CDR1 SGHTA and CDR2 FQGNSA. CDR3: CASSLSSSASYNEQFF. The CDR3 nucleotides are TGTGCCAGCAGCCTTTCATCTAGCGCCTCCTACAATGAGCAGTTCTTC.

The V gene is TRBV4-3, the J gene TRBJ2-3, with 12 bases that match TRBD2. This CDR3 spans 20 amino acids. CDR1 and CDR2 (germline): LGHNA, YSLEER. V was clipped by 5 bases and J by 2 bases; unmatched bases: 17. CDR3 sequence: CASSFLTSGSIRGLTDTQYF. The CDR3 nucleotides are TGCGCCAGCAGCTTCCTGACTAGCGGGAGTATAAGAGGCCTCACAGATACGCAGTATTTT.

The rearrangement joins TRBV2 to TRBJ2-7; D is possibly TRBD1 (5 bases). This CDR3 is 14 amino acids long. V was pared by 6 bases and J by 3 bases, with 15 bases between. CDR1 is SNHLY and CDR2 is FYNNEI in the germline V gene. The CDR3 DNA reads TGTGCCAGCAGCCGCAGGGAAACCTACTACGAGCAGTACTTC. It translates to CASSRRETYYEQYF.

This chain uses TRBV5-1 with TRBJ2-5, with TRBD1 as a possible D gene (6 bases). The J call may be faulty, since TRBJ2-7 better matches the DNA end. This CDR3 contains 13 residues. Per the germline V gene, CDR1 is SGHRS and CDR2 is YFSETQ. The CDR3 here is CASSPGTTYEQYF. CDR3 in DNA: TGCGCCAGCAGCCCCGGGACAACGTACGAGCAGTACTTC.

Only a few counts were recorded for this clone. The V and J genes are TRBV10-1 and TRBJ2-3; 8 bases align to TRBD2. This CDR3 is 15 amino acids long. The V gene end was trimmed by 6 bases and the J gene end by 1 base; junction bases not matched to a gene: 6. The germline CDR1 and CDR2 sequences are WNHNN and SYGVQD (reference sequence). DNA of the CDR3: TGCGCCAGCAGAGAGCGGGAGTTTGGCACAGATACGCAGTATTTT. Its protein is CASREREFGTDTQYF.

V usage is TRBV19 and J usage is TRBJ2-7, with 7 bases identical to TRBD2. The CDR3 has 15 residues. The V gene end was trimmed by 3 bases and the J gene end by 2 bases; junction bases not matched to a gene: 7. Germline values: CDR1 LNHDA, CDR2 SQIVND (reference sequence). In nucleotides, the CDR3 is TGTGCCAGTAGTATCGGGCTAGCGGACCCCTACGAGCAGTACTTC. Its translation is CASSIGLADPYEQYF.

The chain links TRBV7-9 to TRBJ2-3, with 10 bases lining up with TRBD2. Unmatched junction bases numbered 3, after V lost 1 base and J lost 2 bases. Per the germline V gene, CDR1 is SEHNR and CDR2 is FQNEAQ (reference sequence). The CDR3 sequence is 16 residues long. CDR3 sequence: CASSLGLAGYTDTQYF. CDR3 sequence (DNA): TGTGCCAGCAGCTTAGGACTAGCGGGTTACACAGATACGCAGTATTTT.

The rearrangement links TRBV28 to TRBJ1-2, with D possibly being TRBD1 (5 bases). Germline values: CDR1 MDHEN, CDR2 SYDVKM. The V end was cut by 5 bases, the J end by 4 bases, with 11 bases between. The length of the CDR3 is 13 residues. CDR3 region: CASSPRAFYGYTF. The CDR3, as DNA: TGTGCCAGCAGTCCCAGGGCGTTCTATGGCTACACCTTC.